Listed below are T cell receptor beta chains from one sample, sequenced in a study of blood T cell repertoires in COVID-19. Produced via immunoSEQ multiplex PCR; TCRdb's table is partial and in-frame only. The sample records around 230,000 clones, approximately 91% being singletons. The specimen sequenced was peripheral blood. The receptors come from a man in his forties with acute or convalescent COVID-19. Both conserved end residues are trimmed from each CDR3. Each record gives: V gene, CDR3 length, J gene, CDR3 protein.

V: TRBV6-6; length: 13; J: TRBJ1-3; CDR3: ASSSSWEAGNTIY
V: TRBV4-2; length: 14; J: TRBJ2-7; CDR3: ASSHLSGRRSYEQY
V: TRBV29-1; length: 13; J: TRBJ1-5; CDR3: SVEFVGQGNQPQH
V: TRBV28; length: 13; J: TRBJ1-3; CDR3: ASSVGGGFGNTIY
V: TRBV28; length: 12; J: TRBJ2-7; CDR3: ASSPTSFSYEQY
V: TRBV21-1; length: 12; J: TRBJ2-7; CDR3: ASSCRQGRDEQY
V: TRBV19; length: 11; J: TRBJ2-3; CDR3: ASRQGGRYAQY
V: TRBV2; length: 13; J: TRBJ1-5; CDR3: ASSWNRDGNQPQH
V: TRBV6-5; length: 12; J: TRBJ1-2; CDR3: ASSYGRTGDGYT
V: TRBV9; length: 13; J: TRBJ1-5; CDR3: ASNPGDDSNQPQH
V: TRBV13; length: 11; J: TRBJ2-7; CDR3: ASSPDSSYEQY